The clone carrying this TCR beta chain was detected only a few times. Original methodology: Amplification of reference gene primers was used by the study to estimate nucleated cell counts. The assay was immunoSEQ multiplex PCR, and TCRdb's table has in-frame clones only and misses some. Clone size and V and J calls were adopted from that table, with D and trimming inferred from the DNA. The repertoire holds approximately 120,000 clones, around 70% seen once, with around 5.9% in the top ten. This specimen comes from a study of blood T cell repertoires in COVID-19. Study overall: From T cells, B-cell-depleted T cells, or PBMCs came the material, which was cDNA or gDNA.

Germline CDR1 reads KGHSH; CDR2 reads LQKENI. This CDR3 region has 15 residues. Trimming stripped 6 bases from V and 6 bases from J, with 21 bases between. This chain uses TRBV18 with TRBJ2-7; a weak D match, TRBD1 (6 bases). This receptor was identified in a man in his fifties or sixties with acute or convalescent COVID-19. Sequencing was done on a sample of peripheral blood. The CDR3 coding sequence is TGTGCCAGCTCCCTTATGGCCAGGGGTGAGGGCGAGCAGTACTTC. Its protein is CASSLMARGEGEQYF.